One and the same sample provided the 23 T cell receptor beta chains below, sequenced in a study of shared clonotypes between healthy human individuals. Clones were sequenced by immunoSEQ multiplex PCR, and TCRdb holds only the in-frame ones, with some missing. The sample lists some 1 million clones, approximately 68% seen once, with about 1.5% in the top ten. Sequencing input: memory CD4+ T cells sorted from blood. Subset meaning: CD45RA-negative fraction. The receptors shown here come from a man aged 18 to 29 in good health.

V is TRBV6-1 and J is TRBJ2-2, with 9 positions matching TRBD1. Germline loops: CDR1 MNHNS, CDR2 SASEGT. CDR3 length: 15 amino acids. V dropped 5 bases and J dropped 3; count of bases not matched to a gene: 4. The CDR3 DNA follows: TGTGCCAGCAGTATACAGGGGGCCGACACCGGGGAGCTGTTTTTT. Amino acid sequence: CASSIQGADTGELFF.

V is TRBV5-1 and J is TRBJ1-1, with 10 bases identical to TRBD1. Germline CDR1 SGHRS, CDR2 YFSETQ. The V and J ends lost 1 base and 4 bases, in that order; junction bases with no gene match: 10. CDR3 length: 17 amino acids. This CDR3 is CASSLPDRGPGGTEAFF. CDR3 bases: TGCGCCAGCAGCTTGCCTGACAGGGGGCCGGGAGGCACTGAAGCTTTCTTT.

This clone was observed once. The V and J genes are TRBV11-2 and TRBJ1-1; D unclear. Germline values: CDR1 SGHAT, CDR2 FQNNGV. The CDR3 extends over 14 amino acids. V was cut by 3 bases and J by 4 bases, with 12 bases left in between. The CDR3 nucleotides read TGTGCCAGCAGCTTTTCGGTCCTAGTCACTGAAGCTTTCTTT. It specifies CASSFSVLVTEAFF.

This chain uses TRBV5-1 with TRBJ1-4; 11 bases match TRBD1. Germline CDR1 SGHRS, CDR2 YFSETQ. With 4 bases clipped from V and 8 bases from J, the junction kept 13 bases outside the gene matches. The CDR3 is made up of 17 amino acids. The CDR3 region has the DNA TGCGCCAGCAGCGTAGCTCCGGGACAGGGGGGCAAAGAAAAACTGTTTTTT. It specifies CASSVAPGQGGKEKLFF.

V usage is TRBV5-1 and J usage is TRBJ2-5; 8 positions agree with TRBD1. CDR3 length: 19 amino acids. The germline V gene encodes CDR1 SGHRS and CDR2 YFSETQ. The junction had 18 bases not matched to a gene; V was cut back by 4 bases and J by 1 base. The CDR3 coding sequence is TGCGCCAGCAGCCTGACAGGGGTCCACCGGCCGGGAATCCAAGAGACCCAGTACTTC. Encoded protein: CASSLTGVHRPGIQETQYF.

This chain uses TRBV4-3 with TRBJ2-3; D perhaps matches TRBD2 (6 bases). V lost 1 base to trimming and J lost 5 bases, with 22 bases between them. The germline V gene encodes CDR1 LGHNA and CDR2 YSLEER. The CDR3 sequence is 18 residues long. The DNA of the CDR3 is TGCGCCAGCAGCCAAGCCGCGTTTGGCGGGAAGGGCCAAGATACGCAGTATTTT. This sequence encodes CASSQAAFGGKGQDTQYF.

The V and J genes are TRBV19 and TRBJ2-2; TRBD2 matches 9 bases. V lost 4 bases to trimming and J lost 4 bases; unmatched junction nucleotides: 7. This CDR3 comprises 16 residues. In germline, CDR1 is LNHDA, CDR2 SQIVND (reference sequence). The CDR3 here is CASSTLSGSGTGELFF. CDR3 DNA sequence: TGTGCCAGTAGTACCCTTAGCGGGAGCGGCACCGGGGAGCTGTTTTTT.

The chain joins TRBV6-1 to TRBJ1-6, with D hard to call. The CDR3 totals 14 residues. V was cut by 2 bases and J by 7 bases, with 9 bases left in between. The germline V gene has CDR1 MNHNS and CDR2 SASEGT. The CDR3 DNA reads TGTGCCAGCAGTGAATCGGGTGGCAATTCACCCCTCCACTTT. This encodes CASSESGGNSPLHF.

The chain links TRBV7-2 to TRBJ1-6, with D tentatively TRBD1 (5 bases). Trimming left V 5 bases short and J 5 bases short, with 19 bases between. This CDR3 is 17 amino acids long. CDR1 and CDR2 from the germline V gene are SGHTA and FQGNSA. CDR3 sequence (DNA): TGTGCCAGCAGCGACAGAGCTCCCCCCAACGATAATTCACCCCTCCACTTT. It translates to CASSDRAPPNDNSPLHF.

This clone was seen only a few times. The rearrangement uses TRBV25-1 and TRBJ1-5, with D possibly TRBD1 on 5 matching bases. Germline V gives CDR1 MGHDK, CDR2 SYGVNS. CDR3 length equals 14 residues. V dropped 4 bases and J dropped 4 bases, with 11 bases sitting between them. The CDR3 DNA reads TGTGCCAGCAGTGGGGGGACTAAGAATCAGCCCCAGCATTTT. This gives the protein CASSGGTKNQPQHF.

This clone is a singleton in its sample. The genes are TRBV28 and TRBJ1-2, with 10 bases matching TRBD1. Germline CDR1 and CDR2: MDHEN and SYDVKM. Trimming took 4 bases from V and 7 from J; bases not matched to a gene: 3. This CDR3 has 13 residues. The chain's CDR3 is CASSSGQGIGYTF. As DNA, the CDR3 is TGTGCCAGCAGTTCGGGACAGGGGATTGGCTACACCTTC.

This chain connects TRBV10-3 to TRBJ2-7, with a weak D call TRBD1 (5 bases). V lost 0 bases to trimming and J lost 6 bases, with 9 bases between them. CDR3 length equals 13 residues. Germline loops: CDR1 ENHRY, CDR2 SYGVKD. In DNA form, the CDR3 reads TGTGCCATCAGTGAGTCGGCAGGGTTCGAGCAGTACTTC. It translates to CAISESAGFEQYF.

On this clone: This likely reflects a read error, since a far larger clone is one base away. Different DNA sequences within this sample yield the same CDR3. The chain is built from TRBV7-2 and TRBJ2-2; no clear D. This CDR3 spans 12 amino acids. Trimming took 5 bases from V and 3 from J, leaving 4 bases between them. CDR1 is SGHTA, CDR2 FQGNSA, per germline. DNA of the CDR3: TGTGCCAGCAGCACCTACACCGGGGAGCTGTTTTTT. Translating gives CASSTYTGELFF.

The genes are TRBV29-1 and TRBJ2-2; D might be TRBD2 (5 bases). With 0 bases removed from V and 1 base from J, the gap between germline ends came to 15 bases. The CDR3 is 17 residues long. In germline, CDR1 is SQVTM, CDR2 ANQGSEA. DNA for the CDR3: TGCAGCGTTGAAGATTGCACAAGGACTTTGAACACCGGGGAGCTGTTTTTT. This gives the protein CSVEDCTRTLNTGELFF.

This clone was picked up a small number of times. J is TRBJ2-7 and V is TRBV7-6; 7 nucleotides line up with TRBD1. Germline CDR1 SGHVS, CDR2 FNYEAQ. The CDR3 spans 13 residues. V trimming: 5 bases; J trimming: 2 bases; junction bases outside the gene matches: 3. CDR3 DNA sequence: TGTGCCAGCAGCAGACAGGGCCCCTACGAGCAGTACTTC. This sequence encodes CASSRQGPYEQYF.

This chain uses TRBV2 with TRBJ1-5; D not certain. The ends were cut back, 6 bases at V and 0 bases at J, with 9 bases in the middle. This CDR3 spans 14 amino acids. The germline gives CDR1 SNHLY, CDR2 FYNNEI. The CDR3 loop is CASRRSDSNQPQHF. Here the CDR3 DNA reads TGTGCCAGCAGACGGTCGGATAGCAATCAGCCCCAGCATTTT.

This clone was observed a single time. This sequence joins TRBV11-2 and TRBJ1-1, with D possibly being TRBD1 (5 bases). The V end lost 2 bases, the J end lost 4 bases, and 11 bases lay between the germline ends. CDR1 is SGHAT, CDR2 FQNNGV, per germline. This CDR3 is 14 amino acids long. The DNA of the CDR3 is TGTGCCAGCAGCTTACGGGGGGAGGGCACTGAAGCTTTCTTT. As protein: CASSLRGEGTEAFF.

The chain joins TRBV5-4 to TRBJ1-1, with TRBD1 matching 10 bases. Germline V gene lookup returns CDR1 SGHNT and CDR2 YYREEE (reference sequence). The CDR3 loop spans 15 amino acids. The junction had 6 bases not matched to a gene; V was cut back by 4 bases and J by 3 bases. CDR3 DNA sequence: TGTGCCAGCAGCACCGACAGGGGGCCATACACTGAAGCTTTCTTT. It translates to CASSTDRGPYTEAFF.

V gene TRBV6-5 combines with J gene TRBJ2-7; 10 bases are a match to TRBD2. V was clipped by 2 bases and J by 4 bases; unmatched bases: 5. The germline gives CDR1 MNHEY, CDR2 SVGAGI. This CDR3 has 15 amino acids. The CDR3, as DNA: TGTGCCAGCAGTTACCTTAGCGGGGGGCAGTACGAGCAGTACTTC. Translation gives CASSYLSGGQYEQYF.

In this sample, this clone turned up once. The chain carries TRBV2 and TRBJ1-4, with no clear D. Per germline, CDR1 SNHLY and CDR2 FYNNEI. CDR3 length: 12 amino acids. Trimming removed 4 bases from V and 9 bases from J, with 9 bases in between. DNA for the CDR3: TGTGCCAGCAGTGGTCAGAGCAAAAAACTGTTTTTT. Translation: CASSGQSKKLFF.

J is TRBJ1-5 and V is TRBV30; D is unclear. V lost 2 bases and J 1 base, leaving 12 bases between the germline ends. Germline V CDR1 and CDR2: GTSNPN, SVGIG (reference sequence). The CDR3 sequence is 15 residues long. Here the CDR3 reads CAWSPPGRSNQPQHF. The CDR3, as DNA: TGTGCCTGGAGTCCCCCGGGAAGGAGCAATCAGCCCCAGCATTTT.

The chain combines TRBV2 with TRBJ1-4, with TRBD1 as a possible D gene (5 bases). Trimming left V 6 bases short and J 7 bases short, with 12 bases between. The CDR3 covers 13 residues. Germline V lookup: CDR1 SNHLY, CDR2 FYNNEI. The CDR3 DNA is TGTGCCAGCAGAGGGAGGGGACGTGAAAAACTGTTTTTT. As protein: CASRGRGREKLFF.

This clone was observed a few times. This chain joins TRBV6-5 and TRBJ1-1; TRBD1 might be the D (5 bases). Germline assignment: CDR1 MNHEY and CDR2 SVGAGI. The CDR3 totals 15 residues. The V and J ends lost 0 bases and 2 bases respectively, with 10 bases between them. CDR3 protein: CASSYSRGANTEAFF. CDR3 in DNA: TGTGCCAGCAGTTACTCGAGAGGGGCTAACACTGAAGCTTTCTTT.